The T cell receptor (beta chain) under discussion was sequenced for a study of response to subunit inactivated influenza vaccine. Study results and caveats: Authors suggested each seasonal influenza vaccination recruits few new T cells.

This clonotype has a single count. Its antigen is still unknown. MiXCR was run by TCRdb on the RT-PCR reads, yielding one entry per CDR3 protein. The repertoire includes more than 700,000 distinct CDR3 sequences, roughly 20% of them detected once, and approximately 10% sits in the top ten. CDR3 length equals 14 residues. Germline V CDR1 and CDR2: SGHDN, FVKESK. V lost 10 bases and J 7 bases, leaving 20 bases between the germline ends. V usage is TRBV14 and J usage is TRBJ2-1; possibly TRBD2 for D (6 bases). This clonotype was sampled from a man in his fifties or sixties who received an inactivated influenza vaccine. The source material was PBMCs from blood, sampled 5 days after vaccination. The CDR3 region has the DNA TGTGCCACCGCACCCGCGGGAAATTCAAATGAGCAGTTCTTC. Amino acid sequence: CATAPAGNSNEQFF.